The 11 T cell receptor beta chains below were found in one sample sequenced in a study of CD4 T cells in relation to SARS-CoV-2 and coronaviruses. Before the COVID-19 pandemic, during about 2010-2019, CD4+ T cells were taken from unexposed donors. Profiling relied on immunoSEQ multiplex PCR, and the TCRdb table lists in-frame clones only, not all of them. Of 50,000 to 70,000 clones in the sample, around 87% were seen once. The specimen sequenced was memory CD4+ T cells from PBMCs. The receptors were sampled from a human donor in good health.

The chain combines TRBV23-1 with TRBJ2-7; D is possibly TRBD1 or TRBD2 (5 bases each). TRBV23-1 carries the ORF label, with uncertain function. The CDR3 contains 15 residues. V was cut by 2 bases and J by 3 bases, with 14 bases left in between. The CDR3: CASSQTALGDYEQYF. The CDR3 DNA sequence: TGCGCCAGCAGTCAAACCGCACTGGGGGACTACGAGCAGTACTTC.

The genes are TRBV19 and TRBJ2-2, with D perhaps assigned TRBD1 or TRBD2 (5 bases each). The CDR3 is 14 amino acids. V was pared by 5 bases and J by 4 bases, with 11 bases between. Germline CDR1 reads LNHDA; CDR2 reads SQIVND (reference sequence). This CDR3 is CASSYGDRTGELFF. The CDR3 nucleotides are TGTGCCAGTAGTTACGGGGACCGCACCGGGGAGCTGTTTTTT. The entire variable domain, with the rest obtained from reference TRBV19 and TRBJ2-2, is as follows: DGGITQSPKYLFRKEGQNVTLSCEQNLNHDAMYWYRQDPGQGLRLIYYSQIVNDFQKGDIAEGYSVSREKKESFPLTVTSAQKNPTAFYLCASSYGDRTGELFFGEGSRLTVL.

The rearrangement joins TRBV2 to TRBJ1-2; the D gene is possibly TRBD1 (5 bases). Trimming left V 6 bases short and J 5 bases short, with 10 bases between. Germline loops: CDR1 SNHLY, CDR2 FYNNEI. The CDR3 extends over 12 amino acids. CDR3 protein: CASRRDSYGYTF. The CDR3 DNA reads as TGTGCCAGCAGGCGGGACTCTTATGGCTACACCTTC. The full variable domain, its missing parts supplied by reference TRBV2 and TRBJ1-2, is EPEVTQTPSHQVTQMGQEVILRCVPISNHLYFYWYRQILGQKVEFLVSFYNNEISEKSEIFDDQFSVERPDGSNFTLKIRSTKLEDSAMYFCASRRDSYGYTFGSGTRLTVV.

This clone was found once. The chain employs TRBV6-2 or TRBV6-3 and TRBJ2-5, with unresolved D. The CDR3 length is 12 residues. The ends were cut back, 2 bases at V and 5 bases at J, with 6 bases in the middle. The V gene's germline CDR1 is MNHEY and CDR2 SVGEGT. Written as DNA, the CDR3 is TGTGCCAGCAGTTACGTTGGGGAGACCCAGTACTTC. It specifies CASSYVGETQYF.

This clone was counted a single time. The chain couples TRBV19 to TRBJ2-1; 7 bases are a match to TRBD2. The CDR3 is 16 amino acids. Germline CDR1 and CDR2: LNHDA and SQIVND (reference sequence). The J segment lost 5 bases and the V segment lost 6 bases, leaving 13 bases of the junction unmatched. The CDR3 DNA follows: TGTGCCAGTAGCGTTCGGGGCGGGGGATCAAACAATGAGCAGTTCTTC. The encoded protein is CASSVRGGGSNNEQFF.

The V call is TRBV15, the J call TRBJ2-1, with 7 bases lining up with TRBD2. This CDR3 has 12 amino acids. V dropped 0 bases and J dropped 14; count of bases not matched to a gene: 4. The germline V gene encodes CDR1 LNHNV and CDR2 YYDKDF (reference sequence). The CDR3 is CATSRDGGREFF. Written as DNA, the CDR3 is TGTGCCACCAGCAGAGATGGAGGGAGGGAGTTCTTC. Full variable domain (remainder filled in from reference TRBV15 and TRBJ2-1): DAMVIQNPRYQVTQFGKPVTLSCSQTLNHNVMYWYQQKSSQAPKLLFHYYDKDFNNEADTPDNFQSRRPNTSFCFLDIRSPGLGDTAMYLCATSRDGGREFFGPGTRLTVL.

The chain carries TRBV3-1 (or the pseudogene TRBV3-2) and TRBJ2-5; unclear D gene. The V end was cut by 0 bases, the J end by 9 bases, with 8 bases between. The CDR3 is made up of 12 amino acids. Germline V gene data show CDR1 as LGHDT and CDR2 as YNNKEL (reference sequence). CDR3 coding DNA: TGTGCCAGCAGCCAAGAACGGCTAGCCCAGTACTTC. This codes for CASSQERLAQYF.

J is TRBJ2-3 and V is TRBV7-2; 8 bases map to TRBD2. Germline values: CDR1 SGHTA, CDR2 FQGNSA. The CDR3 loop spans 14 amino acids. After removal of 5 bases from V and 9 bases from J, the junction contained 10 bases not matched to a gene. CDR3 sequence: CASSPTGTSGTQYF. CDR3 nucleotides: TGTGCCAGCAGCCCTACCGGGACTAGTGGCACGCAGTATTTT.

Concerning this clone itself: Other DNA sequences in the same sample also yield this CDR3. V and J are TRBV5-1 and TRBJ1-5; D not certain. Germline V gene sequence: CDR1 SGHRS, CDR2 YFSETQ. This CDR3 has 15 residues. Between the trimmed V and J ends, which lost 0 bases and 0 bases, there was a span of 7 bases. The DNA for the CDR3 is TGCGCCAGCAGCTTGGAGGGCTATAGCAATCAGCCCCAGCATTTT. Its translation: CASSLEGYSNQPQHF.

The CDR3 DNA reads TGTGCCAGCAGAACAGGGACAGGGGTCGACGAGACCCAGTACTTC. Its translation: CASRTGTGVDETQYF. V gene TRBV6-5 combines with J gene TRBJ2-5; 10 bases map to TRBD1. V lost 6 bases to trimming and J lost 5 bases; unmatched junction nucleotides: 9. There are 15 residues in the CDR3. Germline CDR1 and CDR2: MNHEY and SVGAGI.

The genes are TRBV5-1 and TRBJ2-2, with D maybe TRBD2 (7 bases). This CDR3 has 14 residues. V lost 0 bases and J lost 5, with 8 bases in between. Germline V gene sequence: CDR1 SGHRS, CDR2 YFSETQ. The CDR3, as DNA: TGCGCCAGCAGCTTGGAGGGGGGGACCGGGGAGCTGTTTTTT. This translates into CASSLEGGTGELFF. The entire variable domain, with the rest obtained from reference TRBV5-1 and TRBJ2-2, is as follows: KAGVTQTPRYLIKTRGQQVTLSCSPISGHRSVSWYQQTPGQGLQFLFEYFSETQRNKGNFPGRFSGRQFSNSRSEMNVSTLELGDSALYLCASSLEGGTGELFFGEGSRLTVL.